A single sample is the source of the 2 T cell receptor beta chains below, sequenced in a study of response to subunit inactivated influenza vaccine. TCRdb re-called the RT-PCR reads with MiXCR, one entry per CDR3 protein. The table includes approximately 730,000 distinct CDR3 sequences, roughly 13% detected once. The sample consisted of PBMCs from blood, taken 14 days before vaccination. The source is a man aged 50-60 years who received an inactivated influenza vaccine.

This clonotype has just a few counts. V and J are TRBV5-1 and TRBJ1-1, with 7 positions matching TRBD1. This CDR3 is built from 14 residues. Unmatched junction bases numbered 7, after V lost 4 bases and J lost 4 bases. Germline assignment: CDR1 SGHRS and CDR2 YFSETQ. DNA for the CDR3: TGCGCCAGCAGCACCGGACAGGTCCTCACTGAAGCTTTCTTT. Translation: CASSTGQVLTEAFF.

The sample holds many counts of this clonotype. The V call is TRBV7-2, the J call TRBJ1-6; 7 bases are shared with TRBD1. V shed 5 bases, J shed 8 bases, and the junction held 3 bases outside the gene matches. CDR1 SGHTA and CDR2 FQGNSA come from the germline V gene. The CDR3 contains 13 residues. The CDR3 sequence: CASSRGPDSPLHF. CDR3 coding DNA: TGTGCCAGCAGCAGGGGGCCGGATTCACCCCTCCACTTT.